This T cell receptor beta chain was observed in a study of blood T cell repertoires in COVID-19. Overall study: In each case, the material was cDNA or gDNA derived from T cells, B-cell-depleted T cells, or PBMCs.

Germline V gives CDR1 SNHLY, CDR2 FYNNEI. V shed 10 bases, J shed 2 bases, and the junction held 11 bases outside the gene matches. The CDR3 contains 15 residues. The repertoire was sequenced with immunoSEQ multiplex PCR; TCRdb's copy has only in-frame clones and lacks some. The table lists some 150,000 clones, approximately 84% of them singletons, with approximately 1.1% in the top ten. This receptor was obtained from a man aged 35-49 years with acute or convalescent COVID-19. V gene TRBV2 combines with J gene TRBJ2-1, with 7 positions matching TRBD1. The specimen was peripheral blood. As DNA, the CDR3 is TGTGCCACCGGCCCACAGGGGCGTACCTACAATGAGCAGTTCTTC. Encoded protein: CATGPQGRTYNEQFF.